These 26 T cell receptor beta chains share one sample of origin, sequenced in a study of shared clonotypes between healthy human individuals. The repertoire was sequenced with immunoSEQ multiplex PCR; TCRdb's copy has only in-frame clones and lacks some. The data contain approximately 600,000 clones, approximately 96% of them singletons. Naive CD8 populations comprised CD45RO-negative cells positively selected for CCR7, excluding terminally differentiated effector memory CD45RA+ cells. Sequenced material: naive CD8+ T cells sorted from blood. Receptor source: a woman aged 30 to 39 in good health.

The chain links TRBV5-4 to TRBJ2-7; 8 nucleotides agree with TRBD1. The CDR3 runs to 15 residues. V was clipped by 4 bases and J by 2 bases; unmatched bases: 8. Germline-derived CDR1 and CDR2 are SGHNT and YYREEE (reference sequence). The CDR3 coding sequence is TGTGCCAGCAGCACCACAGGGGGAGCGGCCTACGAGCAGTACTTC. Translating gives CASSTTGGAAYEQYF.

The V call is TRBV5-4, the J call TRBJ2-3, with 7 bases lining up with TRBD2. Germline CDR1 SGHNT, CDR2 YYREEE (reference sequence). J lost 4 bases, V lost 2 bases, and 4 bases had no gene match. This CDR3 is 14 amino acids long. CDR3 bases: TGTGCCAGCAGCTTCATGGGAGGGCCAGATACGCAGTATTTT. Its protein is CASSFMGGPDTQYF.

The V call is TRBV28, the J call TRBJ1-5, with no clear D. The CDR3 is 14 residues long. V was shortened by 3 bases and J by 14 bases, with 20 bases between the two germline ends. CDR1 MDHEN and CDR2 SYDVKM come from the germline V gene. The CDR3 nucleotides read TGTGCCAGCAGTTTTGTCCGTGTCAGGCTAGATGAGCATTTT. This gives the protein CASSFVRVRLDEHF. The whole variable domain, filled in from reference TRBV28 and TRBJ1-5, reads DVKVTQSSRYLVKRTGEKVFLECVQDMDHENMFWYRQDPGLGLRLIYFSYDVKMKEKGDIPEGYSVSREKKERFSLILESASTNQTSMYLCASSFVRVRLDEHFGDGTRLSIL.

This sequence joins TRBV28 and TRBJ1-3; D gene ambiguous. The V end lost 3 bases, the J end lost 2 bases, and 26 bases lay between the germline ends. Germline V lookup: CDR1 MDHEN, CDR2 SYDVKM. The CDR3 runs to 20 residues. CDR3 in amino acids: CASSFYSESLGRLPGNTIYF. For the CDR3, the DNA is TGTGCCAGCAGTTTCTACTCAGAATCCCTAGGGAGGTTGCCTGGAAACACCATATATTTT.

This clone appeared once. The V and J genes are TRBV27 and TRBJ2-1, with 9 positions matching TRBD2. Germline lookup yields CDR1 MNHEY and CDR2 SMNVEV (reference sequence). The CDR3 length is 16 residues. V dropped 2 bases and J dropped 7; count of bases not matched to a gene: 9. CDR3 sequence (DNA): TGTGCCAGCAGTTTAGTAGCGGGAGAACGGCGGAATGAGCAGTTCTTC. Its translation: CASSLVAGERRNEQFF.

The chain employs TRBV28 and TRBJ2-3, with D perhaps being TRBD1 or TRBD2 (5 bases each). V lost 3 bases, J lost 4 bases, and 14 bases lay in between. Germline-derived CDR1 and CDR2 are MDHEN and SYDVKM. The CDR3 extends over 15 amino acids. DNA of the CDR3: TGTGCCAGCAGTTTTTGGGGGAGTTTAGCAGATACGCAGTATTTT. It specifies CASSFWGSLADTQYF.

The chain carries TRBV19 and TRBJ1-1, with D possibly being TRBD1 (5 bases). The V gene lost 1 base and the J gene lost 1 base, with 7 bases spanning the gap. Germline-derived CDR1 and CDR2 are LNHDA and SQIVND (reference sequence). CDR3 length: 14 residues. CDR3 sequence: CASSIAGPNTEAFF. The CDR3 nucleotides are TGTGCCAGTAGTATAGCGGGGCCGAACACTGAAGCTTTCTTT.

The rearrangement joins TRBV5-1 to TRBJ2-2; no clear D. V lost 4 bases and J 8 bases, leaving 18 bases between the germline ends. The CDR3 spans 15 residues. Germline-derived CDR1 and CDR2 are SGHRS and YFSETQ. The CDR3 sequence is CASSASTAGGGELFF. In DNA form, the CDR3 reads TGCGCCAGCAGCGCCTCAACAGCTGGCGGAGGGGAGCTGTTTTTT. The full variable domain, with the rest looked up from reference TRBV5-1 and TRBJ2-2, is KAGVTQTPRYLIKTRGQQVTLSCSPISGHRSVSWYQQTPGQGLQFLFEYFSETQRNKGNFPGRFSGRQFSNSRSEMNVSTLELGDSALYLCASSASTAGGGELFFGEGSRLTVL.

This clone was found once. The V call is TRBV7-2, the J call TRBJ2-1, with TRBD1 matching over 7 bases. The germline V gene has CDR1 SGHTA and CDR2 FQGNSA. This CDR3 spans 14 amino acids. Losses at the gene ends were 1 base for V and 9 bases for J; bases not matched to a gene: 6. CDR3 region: CASSLDRGSGEQFF. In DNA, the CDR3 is TGTGCCAGCAGCTTAGACAGGGGTTCGGGTGAGCAGTTCTTC.

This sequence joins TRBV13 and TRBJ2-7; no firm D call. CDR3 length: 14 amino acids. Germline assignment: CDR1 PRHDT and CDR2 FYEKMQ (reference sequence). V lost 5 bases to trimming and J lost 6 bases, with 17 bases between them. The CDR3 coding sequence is TGTGCCAGCAGCCCGTCGACGGATCTCGGCGAGCAGTACTTC. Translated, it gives CASSPSTDLGEQYF.

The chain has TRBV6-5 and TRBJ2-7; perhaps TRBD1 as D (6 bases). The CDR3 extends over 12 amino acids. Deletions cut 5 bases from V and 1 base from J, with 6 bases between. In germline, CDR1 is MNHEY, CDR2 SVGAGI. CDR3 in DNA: TGTGCCAGCAGTCAGGGGTCCTACGAGCAGTACTTC. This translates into CASSQGSYEQYF.

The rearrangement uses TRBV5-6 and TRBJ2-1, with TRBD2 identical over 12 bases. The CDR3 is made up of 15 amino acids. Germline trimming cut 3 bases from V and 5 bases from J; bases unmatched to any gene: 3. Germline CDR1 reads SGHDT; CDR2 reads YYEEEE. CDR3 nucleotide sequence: TGTGCCAGCAGCTCACGGACTAGCGGGGACAATGAGCAGTTCTTC. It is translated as CASSSRTSGDNEQFF.

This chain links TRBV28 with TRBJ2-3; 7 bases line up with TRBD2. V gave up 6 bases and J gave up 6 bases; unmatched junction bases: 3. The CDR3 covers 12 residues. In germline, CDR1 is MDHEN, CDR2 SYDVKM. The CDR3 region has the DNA TGTGCCAGCAGACACGGGGGGGATACGCAGTATTTT. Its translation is CASRHGGDTQYF. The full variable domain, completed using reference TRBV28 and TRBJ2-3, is DVKVTQSSRYLVKRTGEKVFLECVQDMDHENMFWYRQDPGLGLRLIYFSYDVKMKEKGDIPEGYSVSREKKERFSLILESASTNQTSMYLCASRHGGDTQYFGPGTRLTVL.

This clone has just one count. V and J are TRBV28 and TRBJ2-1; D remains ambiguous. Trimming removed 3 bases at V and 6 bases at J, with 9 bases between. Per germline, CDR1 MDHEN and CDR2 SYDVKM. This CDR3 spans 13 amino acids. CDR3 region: CASSLIQGNEQFF. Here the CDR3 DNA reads TGTGCCAGCAGTTTGATCCAAGGCAATGAGCAGTTCTTC.

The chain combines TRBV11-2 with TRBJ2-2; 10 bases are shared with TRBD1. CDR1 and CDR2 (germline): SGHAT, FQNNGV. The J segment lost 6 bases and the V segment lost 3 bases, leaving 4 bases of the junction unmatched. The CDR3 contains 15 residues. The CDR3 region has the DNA TGTGCCAGCAGCTTGGACGGACAGGGGGCCGGGGAGCTGTTTTTT. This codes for CASSLDGQGAGELFF.

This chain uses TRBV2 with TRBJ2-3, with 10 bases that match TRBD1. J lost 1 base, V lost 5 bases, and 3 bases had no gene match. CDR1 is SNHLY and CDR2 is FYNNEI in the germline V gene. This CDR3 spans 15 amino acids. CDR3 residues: CASSSGTGGTDTQYF. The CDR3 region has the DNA TGTGCCAGCAGTTCCGGGACAGGGGGCACAGATACGCAGTATTTT.

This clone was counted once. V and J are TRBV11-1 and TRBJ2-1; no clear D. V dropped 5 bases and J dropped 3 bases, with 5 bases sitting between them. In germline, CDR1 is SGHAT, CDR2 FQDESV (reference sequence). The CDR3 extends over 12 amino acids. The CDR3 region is CASSPRYNEQFF. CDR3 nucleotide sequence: TGTGCCAGCAGCCCCCGCTACAATGAGCAGTTCTTC.

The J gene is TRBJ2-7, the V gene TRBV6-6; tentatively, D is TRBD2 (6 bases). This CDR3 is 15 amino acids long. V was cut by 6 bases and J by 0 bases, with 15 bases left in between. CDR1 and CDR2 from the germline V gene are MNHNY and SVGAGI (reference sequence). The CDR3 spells CASSPLAGLSYEQYF. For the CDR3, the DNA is TGTGCCAGCAGCCCTTTGGCGGGGCTCTCCTACGAGCAGTACTTC.

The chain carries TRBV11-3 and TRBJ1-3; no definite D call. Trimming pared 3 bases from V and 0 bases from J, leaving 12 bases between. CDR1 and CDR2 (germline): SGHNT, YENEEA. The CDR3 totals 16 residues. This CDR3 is CASSLDPWYSGNTIYF. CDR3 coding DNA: TGTGCCAGCAGCTTGGACCCGTGGTACTCTGGAAACACCATATATTTT.

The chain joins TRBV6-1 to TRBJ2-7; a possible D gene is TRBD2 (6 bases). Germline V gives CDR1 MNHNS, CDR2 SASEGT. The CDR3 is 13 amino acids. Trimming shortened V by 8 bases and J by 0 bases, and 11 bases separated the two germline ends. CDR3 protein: CASVRDFSYEQYF. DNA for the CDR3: TGTGCCAGCGTACGGGACTTCTCCTACGAGCAGTACTTC.

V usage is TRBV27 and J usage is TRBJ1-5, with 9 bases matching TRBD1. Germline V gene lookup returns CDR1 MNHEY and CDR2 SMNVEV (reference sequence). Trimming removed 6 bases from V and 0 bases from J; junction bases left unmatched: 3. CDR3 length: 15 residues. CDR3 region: CASRQGALSNQPQHF. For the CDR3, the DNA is TGTGCCAGCAGACAGGGGGCCCTTAGCAATCAGCCCCAGCATTTT.

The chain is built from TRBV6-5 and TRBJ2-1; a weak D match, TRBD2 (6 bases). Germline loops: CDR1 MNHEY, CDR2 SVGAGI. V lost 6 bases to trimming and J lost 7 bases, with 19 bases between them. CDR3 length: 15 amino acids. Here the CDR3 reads CASSPGRDALNEQFF. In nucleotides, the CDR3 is TGTGCCAGCAGCCCCGGGCGGGACGCCCTAAATGAGCAGTTCTTC.

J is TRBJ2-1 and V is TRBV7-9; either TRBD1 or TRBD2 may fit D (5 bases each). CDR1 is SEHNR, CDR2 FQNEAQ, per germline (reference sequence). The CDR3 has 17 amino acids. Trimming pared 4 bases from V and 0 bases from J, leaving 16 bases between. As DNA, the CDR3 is TGTGCCAGCAGCTCCCCTGACGGGACGGGCTCCTACAATGAGCAGTTCTTC. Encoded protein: CASSSPDGTGSYNEQFF. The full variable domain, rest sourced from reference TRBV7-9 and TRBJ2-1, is DTGVSQNPRHKITKRGQNVTFRCDPISEHNRLYWYRQTLGQGPEFLTYFQNEAQLEKSRLLSDRFSAERPKGSFSTLEIQRTEQGDSAMYLCASSSPDGTGSYNEQFFGPGTRLTVL.

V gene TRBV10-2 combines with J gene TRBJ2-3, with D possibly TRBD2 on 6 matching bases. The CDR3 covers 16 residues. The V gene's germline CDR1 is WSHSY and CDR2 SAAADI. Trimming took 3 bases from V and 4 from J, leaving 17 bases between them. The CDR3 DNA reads TGCGCCAGCAGTGATATGCGGGAACTGAGGGCAGATACGCAGTATTTT. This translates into CASSDMRELRADTQYF.

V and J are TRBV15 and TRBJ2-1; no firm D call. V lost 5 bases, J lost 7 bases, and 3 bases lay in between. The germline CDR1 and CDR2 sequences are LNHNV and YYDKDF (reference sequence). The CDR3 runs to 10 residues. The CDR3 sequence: CATSSNEQFF. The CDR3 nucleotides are TGTGCCACCAGCTCTAATGAGCAGTTCTTC.

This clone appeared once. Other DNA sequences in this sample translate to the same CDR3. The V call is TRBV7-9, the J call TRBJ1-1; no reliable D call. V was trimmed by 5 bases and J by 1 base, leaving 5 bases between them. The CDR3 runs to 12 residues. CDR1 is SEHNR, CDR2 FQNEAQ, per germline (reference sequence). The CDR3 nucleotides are TGTGCCAGCAGCCAGACGAACACTGAAGCTTTCTTT. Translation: CASSQTNTEAFF.